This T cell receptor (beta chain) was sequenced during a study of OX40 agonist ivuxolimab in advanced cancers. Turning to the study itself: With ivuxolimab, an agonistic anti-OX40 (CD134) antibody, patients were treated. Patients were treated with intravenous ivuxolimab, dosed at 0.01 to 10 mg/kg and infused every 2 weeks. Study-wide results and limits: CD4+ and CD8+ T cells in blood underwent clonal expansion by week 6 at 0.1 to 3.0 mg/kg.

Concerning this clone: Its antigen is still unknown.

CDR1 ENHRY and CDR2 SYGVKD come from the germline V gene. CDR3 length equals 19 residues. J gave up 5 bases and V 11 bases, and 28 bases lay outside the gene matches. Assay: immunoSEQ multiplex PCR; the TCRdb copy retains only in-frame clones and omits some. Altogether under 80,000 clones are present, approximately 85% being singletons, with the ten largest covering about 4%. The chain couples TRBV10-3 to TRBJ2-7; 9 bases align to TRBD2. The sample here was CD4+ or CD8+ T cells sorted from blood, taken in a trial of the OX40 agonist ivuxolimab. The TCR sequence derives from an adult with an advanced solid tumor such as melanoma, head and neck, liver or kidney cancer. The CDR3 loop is CASQATALEREANLDEQYF. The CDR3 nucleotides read TGTGCCTCCCAAGCCACCGCCTTAGAGCGGGAGGCCAATTTAGACGAGCAGTACTTC.